The rows below give T cell receptor beta chains drawn from one sample of a study of T cells in Graves' hyperthyroidism and ophthalmopathy. TCRdb re-called the multiplex PCR reads with MiXCR, one entry per CDR3 protein. This sample yields over 350,000 distinct CDR3 sequences, of which over 11% are seen a single time; over 25% belongs to the top ten. The source material was blood. The receptors originated from a man aged 50-59 years with Graves' ophthalmopathy. The CDR3 runs from the conserved cysteine through the conserved F or W. The D gene is left open where the match is weak. A clone size is listed for some rows: how often the clone was seen (once, few, many), or a class if it is expanded.

v_gene: TRBV6-5
j_gene: TRBJ1-3
d_gene: TRBD1
abundance: NA
CDR3nt: TGTGCCAGCAGTTACTCGAGGGTTCCCGGCACAGGGGCTGGAAACACCATATATTTT
CDR3aa: CASSYSRVPGTGAGNTIYF

v_gene: TRBV5-1
j_gene: TRBJ2-1
d_gene: NA
abundance: NA
CDR3nt: TGCGCCAGCAGCTCCGACGACAGGTACAATGAGCAGTTCTTC
CDR3aa: CASSSDDRYNEQFF

v_gene: TRBV20-1
j_gene: TRBJ1-1
d_gene: NA
abundance: NA
CDR3nt: TGCAGTGCTAGATCGATCAGGACCGGTGAAGCTTTCTTT
CDR3aa: CSARSIRTGEAFF

v_gene: TRBV18
j_gene: TRBJ1-1
d_gene: NA
abundance: NA
CDR3nt: TGTGCCAGCTCACCGGAAATTCCGGGACACCCAGGGACTGAAGCTTTCTTT
CDR3aa: CASSPEIPGHPGTEAFF

v_gene: TRBV3-1
j_gene: TRBJ2-5
d_gene: TRBD2
abundance: many
CDR3nt: TGTGCCAGCAGCCTTAGCGGGAGCGGCCAAGAGACCCAGTACTTC
CDR3aa: CASSLSGSGQETQYF

v_gene: TRBV5-1
j_gene: TRBJ2-3
d_gene: TRBD2
abundance: NA
CDR3nt: TGCGCCAGCAGCTTGGGGGCTAGCGGTCCTAAACCAGATACGCAGTATTTT
CDR3aa: CASSLGASGPKPDTQYF

v_gene: TRBV7-9
j_gene: TRBJ2-6
d_gene: NA
abundance: NA
CDR3nt: TGTGCCAGCAGCCAGAGCTGGCCTGGGGCCAACGTCCTGACTTTC
CDR3aa: CASSQSWPGANVLTF

v_gene: TRBV11-2
j_gene: TRBJ2-7
d_gene: NA
abundance: few
CDR3nt: TGTGCCAGCAGCCCTGGACCACTGACGCAGTACTTC
CDR3aa: CASSPGPLTQYF

v_gene: TRBV2
j_gene: TRBJ2-7
d_gene: NA
abundance: few
CDR3nt: TGTGCCAGCAATGTGTTAGGGGGAAGCTACGAGCAGTACTTC
CDR3aa: CASNVLGGSYEQYF

v_gene: TRBV6-2/TRBV6-3
j_gene: TRBJ1-1
d_gene: TRBD1
abundance: NA
CDR3nt: TGTGCCAGCAGTCCCCGGGACAGGGGCACTGAAGCTTTCTTT
CDR3aa: CASSPRDRGTEAFF

v_gene: TRBV30
j_gene: TRBJ2-3
d_gene: NA
abundance: many
CDR3nt: TGTGCCTGGAGCCCGGGAGTGGTAGATACGCAGTATTTT
CDR3aa: CAWSPGVVDTQYF

v_gene: TRBV9
j_gene: TRBJ2-1
d_gene: NA
abundance: many
CDR3nt: TGTGCCAGCAGCGTAGCTGCGGGTTTGGGGGATGAGCAGTTCTTC
CDR3aa: CASSVAAGLGDEQFF

v_gene: TRBV30
j_gene: TRBJ2-7
d_gene: TRBD2
abundance: NA
CDR3nt: TGTGCCTGGAGTGCGCCGGAGGGACTAGTTAGGTACGAGCAGTACTTC
CDR3aa: CAWSAPEGLVRYEQYF

v_gene: TRBV24-1
j_gene: TRBJ2-3
d_gene: NA
abundance: many
CDR3nt: TGTGCCACCAGTGGAACTAGAACCACTTCTCGGGATACGCAGTATTTT
CDR3aa: CATSGTRTTSRDTQYF

v_gene: TRBV15
j_gene: TRBJ2-5
d_gene: TRBD1
abundance: NA
CDR3nt: TGTGCCACCAGCAGAGAATGGGGGGACAGGGTGGAGACCCAGTACTTC
CDR3aa: CATSREWGDRVETQYF

v_gene: TRBV20-1
j_gene: TRBJ2-1
d_gene: TRBD2
abundance: many
CDR3nt: TGCAGTGCTAGGGTCTCGGGGGGGCGGTCCTACAATGAGCAGTTCTTC
CDR3aa: CSARVSGGRSYNEQFF

v_gene: TRBV29-1
j_gene: TRBJ2-1
d_gene: TRBD2
abundance: NA
CDR3nt: TGCAGCGGGATAGGACTAGCGGGGGTCTACAATGAGCAGTTCTTC
CDR3aa: CSGIGLAGVYNEQFF

v_gene: TRBV19
j_gene: TRBJ1-5
d_gene: NA
abundance: few
CDR3nt: TGTGCCAGTAGTATAGACTCCGGAGGCCAGCCCCAGCATTTT
CDR3aa: CASSIDSGGQPQHF

v_gene: TRBV5-1
j_gene: TRBJ2-5
d_gene: NA
abundance: NA
CDR3nt: TGCGCCAGCAGCTTTTTTCCACAGGGAGCCGAGACCCAGTACTTC
CDR3aa: CASSFFPQGAETQYF

v_gene: TRBV6-2/TRBV6-3
j_gene: TRBJ2-1
d_gene: TRBD1
abundance: many
CDR3nt: TGTGCCAGCAGTTACTCGTCCAGGGGGCTGCGGTCCTACAATGAGCAGTTCTTC
CDR3aa: CASSYSSRGLRSYNEQFF

v_gene: TRBV20-1
j_gene: TRBJ1-1
d_gene: NA
abundance: many
CDR3nt: TGCAGTGCTAGAGATCCCCAGGGGAGGAACACTGAAGCTTTCTTT
CDR3aa: CSARDPQGRNTEAFF

v_gene: TRBV3-1
j_gene: TRBJ2-7
d_gene: NA
abundance: many
CDR3nt: TGTGCCAGCAGCCTTCAGGGGAACCCCTACGAGCAGTACTTC
CDR3aa: CASSLQGNPYEQYF

v_gene: TRBV10-3
j_gene: TRBJ1-1
d_gene: NA
abundance: many
CDR3nt: TGTGCCATCAGTGAAGAGGGGGTGAACACTGAAGCTTTCTTT
CDR3aa: CAISEEGVNTEAFF

v_gene: TRBV2
j_gene: TRBJ2-6
d_gene: TRBD2
abundance: NA
CDR3nt: TGTGCCAGCAGTCAGACTCTAGCGGGGACTGGGGCCAACGTCCTGACTTTC
CDR3aa: CASSQTLAGTGANVLTF

v_gene: TRBV5-1
j_gene: TRBJ2-5
d_gene: TRBD2
abundance: few
CDR3nt: TGCGCCAGCAGCTTGGGAGCGGGGGCATGGGAGACCCAGTACTTC
CDR3aa: CASSLGAGAWETQYF

v_gene: TRBV9
j_gene: TRBJ2-7
d_gene: NA
abundance: few
CDR3nt: TGTGCCAGCAGCGTATCACTTTGGGACAACCCCTACGAGCAGTACTTC
CDR3aa: CASSVSLWDNPYEQYF